A selection of T cell receptor beta chains follows, all from one sample in a study of OX40 agonist ivuxolimab in advanced cancers. Only in-frame clones appear in the TCRdb table, and some are missing; sequencing was by immunoSEQ multiplex PCR. The table lists about 36,000 clones, about 80% of them singletons. Sequencing was performed on CD4+ or CD8+ T cells sorted from blood, taken in a trial of the OX40 agonist ivuxolimab. Receptor source: an adult with an advanced solid tumor such as melanoma, head and neck, liver or kidney cancer. The CDR3 runs from the conserved cysteine through the conserved F or W. A D gene is named only where the DNA matches it firmly. Size values are once, few and many counts, or a class for expanded clones, and some rows have none.

CDR3nt | CDR3aa | j_gene | abundance | d_gene | v_gene
TGTGCCAGCAGTGAAGGGGCAGGGGAAGCTTTCTTT | CASSEGAGEAFF | TRBJ1-1 | NA | NA | TRBV6-1
TGCGCCAGCAGGCTGGACATCTCAGTCCAACAAGAGACCCAGTACTTC | CASRLDISVQQETQYF | TRBJ2-5 | few | NA | TRBV5-1
TGTGCCTGGAGTACGGTCCAAGAGACCCAGTACTTC | CAWSTVQETQYF | TRBJ2-5 | NA | NA | TRBV30
TGTGCCAGCAGCCAATTCATAAGGGGACTAGCGGGGGACAATGAGCAGTTCTTC | CASSQFIRGLAGDNEQFF | TRBJ2-1 | NA | TRBD2 | TRBV4-2
TGCGCCAGCTCTCGGGGGGCTGGCTACACCTTC | CASSRGAGYTF | TRBJ1-2 | NA | NA | TRBV5-1
TGTGCCAGCTCACCACCGGTCGGGAGGGTGGAAGGCTACACCTTC | CASSPPVGRVEGYTF | TRBJ1-2 | NA | NA | TRBV18
TGCGCCAGCAGCCAGACAGGGACGGGTCAGCCCCAGCATTTT | CASSQTGTGQPQHF | TRBJ1-5 | NA | TRBD1 | TRBV4-1
TGTGCCAGCAGTTTGGGACCGCTCAATGAGCAGTTCTTC | CASSLGPLNEQFF | TRBJ2-1 | once | NA | TRBV27
TGCGCCAGCAGTCGAACAGGGTTGGAGACTGAAGCTTTCTTT | CASSRTGLETEAFF | TRBJ1-1 | NA | NA | TRBV5-1
TGTGCCAGCAGCGTAGGGGGGAGACAGGGTCATGTCGGGGAGCTGTTTTTT | CASSVGGRQGHVGELFF | TRBJ2-2 | NA | TRBD1 | TRBV9
TGTGCCAGCAGCCCCTGGGACGCCTTTACCTATGGCTACACCTTC | CASSPWDAFTYGYTF | TRBJ1-2 | once | NA | TRBV9
TGTGCCAGCAGCCAAGTTTACACAGATACGCAGTATTTT | CASSQVYTDTQYF | TRBJ2-3 | NA | NA | TRBV4-2
TGTGCCAGCAGTGAAGGTAGAGGGGTGCCTGAAGCTTTCTTT | CASSEGRGVPEAFF | TRBJ1-1 | few | NA | TRBV25-1
TGTGCCAGCAGCTTACCCGGGACAGGGGAATACAATGAGCAGTTCTTC | CASSLPGTGEYNEQFF | TRBJ2-1 | NA | TRBD1 | TRBV7-9
TGTGCCAGCAGCCAAGATATAACTAGCGGGGGGCTCTACGAGCAGTACTTC | CASSQDITSGGLYEQYF | TRBJ2-7 | NA | TRBD2 | TRBV5-4
TGTGCCAGCAGTTACGGGGGATACTATGGCTACACCTTC | CASSYGGYYGYTF | TRBJ1-2 | NA | NA | TRBV6-5
TGTGCCAGCAGTGGAGCGAACACCGGGGAGCTGTTTTTT | CASSGANTGELFF | TRBJ2-2 | NA | NA | TRBV27
TGTGCCAGCAGCTTAGGGCAGGGTGCCCACTATGGCTACACCTTC | CASSLGQGAHYGYTF | TRBJ1-2 | NA | NA | TRBV7-2
TGTGCCTGGAGTGCCCATGTGAACACTGAAGCTTTCTTT | CAWSAHVNTEAFF | TRBJ1-1 | few | NA | TRBV30
TGCAGCGTTGAGAAGGAGGGCCGTTACCGCACAGATACGCAGTATTTT | CSVEKEGRYRTDTQYF | TRBJ2-3 | once | NA | TRBV29-1
TGTGCCAGCAGTTTGGTGATGAACACTGAAGCTTTCTTT | CASSLVMNTEAFF | TRBJ1-1 | NA | NA | TRBV28
TGTGCCAGCAGTCCTACGGGGGGCCCCAGCTCCTACGAGCAGTACTTC | CASSPTGGPSSYEQYF | TRBJ2-7 | NA | NA | TRBV28
TGTGCCAGCAGTCAACAGGGGGTTGTGTACGAGCAGTACTTC | CASSQQGVVYEQYF | TRBJ2-7 | NA | TRBD1 | TRBV27
TGTGCCAGCAGCGGGGGACAGGGAACAAACTATGGCTACACCTTC | CASSGGQGTNYGYTF | TRBJ1-2 | NA | TRBD1 | TRBV2
TGTGCCAGCAGCTTAAACAGGGGAAGCTCCTACGAGCAGTACTTC | CASSLNRGSSYEQYF | TRBJ2-7 | NA | TRBD1 | TRBV7-3
TGTGCCAGCCTATTAGCCGTGGGGGAGACCCAGTACTTC | CASLLAVGETQYF | TRBJ2-5 | many | NA | TRBV6-6
TGTGCCAGCAGTCCAGACAGAAAAGGCACTGAAGCTTTCTTT | CASSPDRKGTEAFF | TRBJ1-1 | NA | NA | TRBV28
TGTGCCAGCAGTTTACCAGGTTTTGTCAATGAGCAGTTCTTC | CASSLPGFVNEQFF | TRBJ2-1 | NA | NA | TRBV27
TGTGCCAGCAGTGATTACAATGAGCAGTTCTTC | CASSDYNEQFF | TRBJ2-1 | NA | NA | TRBV25-1
TGTGCCTGGGTCGGGACGGGAGGGGAGCAGTACTTC | CAWVGTGGEQYF | TRBJ2-7 | NA | TRBD2 | TRBV30
TGTGCCAGCAGTGAGGGGGCAGGGGTCTATGGCTACACCTTC | CASSEGAGVYGYTF | TRBJ1-2 | once | TRBD1 | TRBV5-4
TGTGCCAGCACCAAACTACGGGGCCCCTACGAGCAGTACTTC | CASTKLRGPYEQYF | TRBJ2-7 | NA | NA | TRBV28
TGTGCCAGCACCTTCGGGCAGGGCAGCTATGGCTACACCTTC | CASTFGQGSYGYTF | TRBJ1-2 | NA | NA | TRBV7-2
TGTGCCAGCAGCTTAGCGTACGGGACGGAAGAGACCCAGTACTTC | CASSLAYGTEETQYF | TRBJ2-5 | NA | NA | TRBV7-9
TGTGCCAGCAGTGATGGGGACTCTGGAAACACCATATATTTT | CASSDGDSGNTIYF | TRBJ1-3 | NA | NA | TRBV6-1
TGTGCCAGCAGCCAAGCAGGAACGAGAAGGGCCAATGAGCAGTTCTTC | CASSQAGTRRANEQFF | TRBJ2-1 | NA | NA | TRBV4-2
TGTGCCAGCAGCTTGGAGGTCAGGGTGGGAAACACCGGGGAGCTGTTTTTT | CASSLEVRVGNTGELFF | TRBJ2-2 | once | NA | TRBV5-4
TGTGCCAGCAGACCCCCGGACAGGGAAGTAGGTGGCTACACCTTC | CASRPPDREVGGYTF | TRBJ1-2 | large | TRBD1 | TRBV2
TGTGCCAGCAGCCCCACACAGGGATTTCTTTCTGGCTACACCTTC | CASSPTQGFLSGYTF | TRBJ1-2 | NA | NA | TRBV9
TGTGCCAGCAGTTCCATCGATTTTTTGAACACCGGGGAGCTGTTTTTT | CASSSIDFLNTGELFF | TRBJ2-2 | many | NA | TRBV28
TGTGCCAGCACCAGACCGGACCAATATAATTCACCCCTCCACTTT | CASTRPDQYNSPLHF | TRBJ1-6 | NA | NA | TRBV2